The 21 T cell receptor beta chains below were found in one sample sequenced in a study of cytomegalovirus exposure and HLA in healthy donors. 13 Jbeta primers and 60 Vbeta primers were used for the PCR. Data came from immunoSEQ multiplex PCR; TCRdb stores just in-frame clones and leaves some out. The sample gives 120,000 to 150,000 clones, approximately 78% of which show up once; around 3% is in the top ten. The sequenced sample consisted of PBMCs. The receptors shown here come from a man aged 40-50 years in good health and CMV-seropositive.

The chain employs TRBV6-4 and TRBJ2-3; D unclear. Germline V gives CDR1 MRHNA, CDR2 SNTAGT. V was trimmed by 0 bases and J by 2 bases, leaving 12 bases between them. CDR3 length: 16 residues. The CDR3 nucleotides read TGTGCCAGCAGTGACTCTGCAGCGCTGAACACAGATACGCAGTATTTT. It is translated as CASSDSAALNTDTQYF.

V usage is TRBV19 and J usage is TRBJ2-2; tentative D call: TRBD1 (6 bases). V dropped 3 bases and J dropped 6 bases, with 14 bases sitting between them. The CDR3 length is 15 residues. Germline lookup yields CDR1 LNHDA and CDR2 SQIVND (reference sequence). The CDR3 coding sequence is TGTGCCAGTAGTATTACGGGACATAGGGCCGGGGAGCTGTTTTTT. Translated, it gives CASSITGHRAGELFF.

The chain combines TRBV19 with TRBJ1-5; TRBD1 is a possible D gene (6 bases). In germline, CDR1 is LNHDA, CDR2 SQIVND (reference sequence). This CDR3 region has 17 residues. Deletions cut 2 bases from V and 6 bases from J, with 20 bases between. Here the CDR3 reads CASSIKTGEPSRQPQHF. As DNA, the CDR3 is TGTGCCAGTAGTATAAAGACAGGTGAACCAAGTCGTCAGCCCCAGCATTTT.

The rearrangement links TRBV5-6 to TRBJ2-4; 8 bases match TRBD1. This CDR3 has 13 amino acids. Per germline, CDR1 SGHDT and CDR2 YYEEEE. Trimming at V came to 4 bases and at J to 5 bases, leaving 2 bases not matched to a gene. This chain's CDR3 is CASSGTGENIQYF. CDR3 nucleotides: TGTGCCAGCAGCGGGACAGGTGAAAACATTCAGTACTTC.

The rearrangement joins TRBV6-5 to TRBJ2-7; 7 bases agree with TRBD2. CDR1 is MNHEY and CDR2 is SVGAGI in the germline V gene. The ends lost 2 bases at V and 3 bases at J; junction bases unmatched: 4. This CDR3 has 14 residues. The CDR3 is CASSYSAGDYEQYF. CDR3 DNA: TGTGCCAGCAGTTACAGCGCGGGAGACTACGAGCAGTACTTC.

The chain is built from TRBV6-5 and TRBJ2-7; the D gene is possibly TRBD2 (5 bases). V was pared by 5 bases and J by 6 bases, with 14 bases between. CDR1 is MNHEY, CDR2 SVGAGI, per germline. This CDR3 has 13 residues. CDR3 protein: CASSDFQGGEQYF. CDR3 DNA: TGTGCCAGCAGTGACTTCCAAGGAGGCGAGCAGTACTTC.

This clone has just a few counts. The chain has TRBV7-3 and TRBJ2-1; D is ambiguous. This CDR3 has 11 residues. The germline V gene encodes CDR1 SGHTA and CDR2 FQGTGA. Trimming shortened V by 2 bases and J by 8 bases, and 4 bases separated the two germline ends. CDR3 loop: CASSLEDEQFF. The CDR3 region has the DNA TGTGCCAGCAGCTTAGAGGATGAGCAGTTCTTC.

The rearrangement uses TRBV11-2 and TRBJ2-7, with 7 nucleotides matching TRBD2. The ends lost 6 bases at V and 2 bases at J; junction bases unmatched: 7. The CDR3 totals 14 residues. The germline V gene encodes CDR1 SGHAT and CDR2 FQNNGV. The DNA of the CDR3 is TGTGCCAGCAGACGTATTACTAGCGCCTACGAGCAGTACTTC. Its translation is CASRRITSAYEQYF.

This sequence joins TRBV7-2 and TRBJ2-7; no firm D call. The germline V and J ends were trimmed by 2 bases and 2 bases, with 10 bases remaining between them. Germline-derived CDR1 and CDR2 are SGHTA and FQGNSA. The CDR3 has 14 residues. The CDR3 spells CASSLTSGPYEQYF. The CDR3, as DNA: TGTGCCAGCAGCTTAACGTCTGGCCCCTACGAGCAGTACTTC. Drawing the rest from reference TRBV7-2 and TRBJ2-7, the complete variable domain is GAGVSQSPSNKVTEKGKDVELRCDPISGHTALYWYRQSLGQGLEFLIYFQGNSAPDKSGLPSDRFSAERTGGSVSTLTIQRTQQEDSAVYLCASSLTSGPYEQYFGPGTRLTVT.

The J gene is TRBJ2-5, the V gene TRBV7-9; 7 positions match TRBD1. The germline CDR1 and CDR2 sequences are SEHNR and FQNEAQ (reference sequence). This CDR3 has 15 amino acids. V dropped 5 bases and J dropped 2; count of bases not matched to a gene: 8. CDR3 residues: CASSLLGTEQETQYF. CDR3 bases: TGTGCCAGCAGCCTCCTTGGGACAGAACAAGAGACCCAGTACTTC.

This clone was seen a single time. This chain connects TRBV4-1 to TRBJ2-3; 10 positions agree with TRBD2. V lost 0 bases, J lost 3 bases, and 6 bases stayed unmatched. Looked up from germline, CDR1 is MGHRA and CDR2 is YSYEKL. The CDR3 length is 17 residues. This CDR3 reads CASSQDPAGGGTDTQYF. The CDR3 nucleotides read TGCGCCAGCAGCCAAGATCCAGCGGGAGGGGGTACAGATACGCAGTATTTT.

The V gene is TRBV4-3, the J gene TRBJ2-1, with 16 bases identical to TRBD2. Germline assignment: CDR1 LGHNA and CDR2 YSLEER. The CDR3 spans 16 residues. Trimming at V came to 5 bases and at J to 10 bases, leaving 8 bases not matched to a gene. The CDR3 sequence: CASSATGTSGRGEQFF. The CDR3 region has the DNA TGCGCCAGCAGCGCTACCGGGACTAGCGGGAGGGGGGAGCAGTTCTTC.

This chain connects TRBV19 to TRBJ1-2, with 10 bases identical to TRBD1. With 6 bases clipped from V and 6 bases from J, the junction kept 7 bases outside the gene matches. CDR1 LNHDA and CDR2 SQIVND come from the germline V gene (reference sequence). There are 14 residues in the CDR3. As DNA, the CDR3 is TGTGCCAGTAGGGGACAGGGGCGCCTCAATGGCTACACCTTC. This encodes CASRGQGRLNGYTF.

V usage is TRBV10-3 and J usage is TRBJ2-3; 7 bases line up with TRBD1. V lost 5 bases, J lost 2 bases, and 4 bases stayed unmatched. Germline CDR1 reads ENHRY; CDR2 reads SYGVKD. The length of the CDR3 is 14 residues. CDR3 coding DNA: TGTGCCATCAGTTTTGGGACAGCCACAGATACGCAGTATTTT. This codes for CAISFGTATDTQYF.

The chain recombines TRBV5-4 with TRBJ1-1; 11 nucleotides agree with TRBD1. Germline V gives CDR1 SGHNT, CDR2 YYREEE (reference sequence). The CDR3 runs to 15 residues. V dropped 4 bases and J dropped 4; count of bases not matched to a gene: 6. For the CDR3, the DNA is TGTGCCAGCAGCAGAGGACAGGGGGCTGTCACTGAAGCTTTCTTT. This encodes CASSRGQGAVTEAFF.

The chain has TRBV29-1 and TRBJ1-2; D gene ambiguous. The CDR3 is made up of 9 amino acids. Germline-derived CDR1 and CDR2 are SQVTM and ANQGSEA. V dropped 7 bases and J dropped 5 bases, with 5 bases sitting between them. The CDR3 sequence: CSAAYGYTF. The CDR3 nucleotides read TGCAGCGCCGCGTATGGCTACACCTTC.

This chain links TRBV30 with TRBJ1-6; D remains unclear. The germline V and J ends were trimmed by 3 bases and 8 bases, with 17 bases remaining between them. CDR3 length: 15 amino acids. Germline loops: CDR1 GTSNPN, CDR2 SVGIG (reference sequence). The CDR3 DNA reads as TGTGCCTGGAGAAGCGGGAGCGCTGGGGATTCACCCCTCCACTTT. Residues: CAWRSGSAGDSPLHF.

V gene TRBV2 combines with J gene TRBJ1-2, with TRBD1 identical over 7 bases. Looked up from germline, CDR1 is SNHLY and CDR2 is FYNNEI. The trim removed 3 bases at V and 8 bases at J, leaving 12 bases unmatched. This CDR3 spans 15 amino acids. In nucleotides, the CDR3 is TGTGCCAGCAGTGAGCCCCACAGGGGAAGTAGGGGCTACACCTTC. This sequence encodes CASSEPHRGSRGYTF. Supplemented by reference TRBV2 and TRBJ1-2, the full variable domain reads EPEVTQTPSHQVTQMGQEVILRCVPISNHLYFYWYRQILGQKVEFLVSFYNNEISEKSEIFDDQFSVERPDGSNFTLKIRSTKLEDSAMYFCASSEPHRGSRGYTFGSGTRLTVV.

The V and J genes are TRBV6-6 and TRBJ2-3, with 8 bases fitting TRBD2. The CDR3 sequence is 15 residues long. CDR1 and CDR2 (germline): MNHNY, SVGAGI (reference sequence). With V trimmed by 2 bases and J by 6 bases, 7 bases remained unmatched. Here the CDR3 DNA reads TGTGCCAGCAGTTACGGTCGGGAGGGCGGGGATACGCAGTATTTT. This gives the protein CASSYGREGGDTQYF.

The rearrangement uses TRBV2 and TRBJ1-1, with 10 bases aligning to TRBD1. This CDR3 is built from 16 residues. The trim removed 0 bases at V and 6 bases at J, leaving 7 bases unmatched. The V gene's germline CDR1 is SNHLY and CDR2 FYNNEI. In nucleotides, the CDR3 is TGTGCCAGCAGTGAAGCAGGGGGACAGGGGCTGTCTGAAGCTTTCTTT. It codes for CASSEAGGQGLSEAFF. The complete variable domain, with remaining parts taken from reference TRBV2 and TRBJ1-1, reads EPEVTQTPSHQVTQMGQEVILRCVPISNHLYFYWYRQILGQKVEFLVSFYNNEISEKSEIFDDQFSVERPDGSNFTLKIRSTKLEDSAMYFCASSEAGGQGLSEAFFGQGTRLTVV.

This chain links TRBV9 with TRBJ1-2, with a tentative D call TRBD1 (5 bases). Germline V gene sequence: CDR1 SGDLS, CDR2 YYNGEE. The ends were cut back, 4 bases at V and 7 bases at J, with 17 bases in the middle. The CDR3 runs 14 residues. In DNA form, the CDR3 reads TGTGCCAGCAGCCTCCCGGCAGGGTCTAGTGGCTACACCTTC. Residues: CASSLPAGSSGYTF.